This TCR beta chain was identified in a study of T cells in Graves' hyperthyroidism and ophthalmopathy (dated by TCRdb to between 2018 and 2021). Some background on the complete study: Peripheral blood was sampled at the time of initial diagnosis, prior to any treatment. TCR V-J signatures able to tell the groups apart were searched for in a discovery cohort of approximately 95 patients, of whom more than 40 had Graves' ophthalmopathy and more than 55 had stable Graves' hyperthyroidism. Whether ophthalmopathy could be predicted prospectively was tested in an independent validation cohort made up of approximately 19 hyperthyroidism patients plus 17 patients who later progressed to ophthalmopathy. The roughly 94 discovery patients were randomly divided into training and test sets at a 7:3 ratio. Thyroid tissue and blood T-cell repertoires from six Graves' hyperthyroidism patients were also compared in the study. After sampling, hyperthyroidism patients received methimazole starting at 30 mg daily, and ophthalmopathy patients received high-dose intravenous methylprednisolone. The paper describes TCR Vbeta CDR3 sequencing of about 140 peripheral blood samples, made up of 43 ophthalmopathy patients, roughly 75 hyperthyroidism patients and about 17 progressor patients. Broader findings and caveats from the paper: A 13 V-J signature model separated ophthalmopathy from stable hyperthyroidism, with roughly 88% sensitivity and roughly 81% specificity in cross-validation and 80%/75% in testing. No statistical method was used to fix the sample size in advance, and group allocation was not hidden from the investigators. In validation, the model predicted progression to ophthalmopathy with 55% to 71% sensitivity and over 72% specificity, a median of 6.5 months before onset. Blood samples also contained most of the expanded thyroid clonotypes (frequency above 0.001), which suggests that blood repertoires may reflect thyroid immune responses.

Ophthalmopathy patients had moderately to severely active disease, with a Clinical Activity Score of 3 or more, a NOSPECS grade of 4 or more, and a disease duration of less than 3 months. Exclusion was applied to patients with uncontrolled infections, other autoimmune diseases, pregnancy or lactation. Diagnoses were established on the basis of clinical symptoms, serum thyroxine and TRAb, thyroid ultrasound, and orbital computed tomography. PBMCs were separated from under 12 ml of fresh peripheral blood using Ficoll-Paque density gradient centrifugation. Total RNA was extracted using Trizol reagent, and RNA quality was assessed on an Agilent 2100 Bioanalyzer. TCR beta CDR3 regions were amplified from RNA transcripts. For the first round of RT-PCR on the TCR CDR3, the HTBI primer set was used together with the Qiagen OneStep RT-PCR kit. A second multiplex PCR round built the libraries, followed by size selection and purification. Libraries were sequenced paired-end with 100 bp reads on an Illumina HiSeq2000. Regarding the original processing steps: SOAPnuke was used to process the raw data, with reads discarded if the reads contained adapters or uncalled bases, had a mean Phred below 15, or lacked an exact constant-primer or identifier match. COPE v1.2.5 was used to merge high-quality paired reads, and clonotypes were defined as unique nucleotide sequences. MiTCR v1.1 was used to align clonotypes to the IMGT TRBV, TRBD and TRBJ reference segments. The analysis was restricted to V-J combinations with a frequency above 0.0001, which together covered about 99% of the repertoires. The TCS score was defined as the ratio of F50 (clonal expansion) to E x V (chaos), calculated using BLOSUM62-based TCRdist between CDR3 peptides within each V-J. Welch's t-statistics and random forest reduced around 510 V-J features to about 12, which were used in a naive Bayes classifier (R e1071). TCRdb cleaned the public reads at Q25 with fastp, built clones with MiXCR and kept in-frame beta chains. Every distinct CDR3 protein forms one entry, paired with its most common genes and DNA. The authors' filters were not applied to this entry. This sample gives around 360,000 distinct CDR3 sequences in total; approximately 16% of them show up just once. The ten largest clones capture approximately 19% of the sample.

About this clonotype itself: Which antigen it targets is not known. It has no much larger one-base neighbor in the sample; base qualities were not kept.

The receptor's source is a woman in her fifties or sixties with Graves' ophthalmopathy. Sequenced material: blood.

The CDR3 region has the sequence CASSLAHTGISYEQYF. DNA sequence: TGTGCCAGCAGCTTGGCCCATACCGGGATCTCCTACGAGCAGTACTTC. The sequence is built from TRBV5-4 and TRBJ2-7, and the D gene may be TRBD2, 5 bases matching. The CDR3 contains 16 residues, cysteine and phenylalanine counted. The CDR3 DNA has 48 bases and is translated from base 1. V is cut by 0 bases and J by 0 bases, and the space between the germline ends is 13 bases. Based on the germline V gene (reference sequence), the CDR1 and CDR2 sequences are SGHNT and YYREEE.